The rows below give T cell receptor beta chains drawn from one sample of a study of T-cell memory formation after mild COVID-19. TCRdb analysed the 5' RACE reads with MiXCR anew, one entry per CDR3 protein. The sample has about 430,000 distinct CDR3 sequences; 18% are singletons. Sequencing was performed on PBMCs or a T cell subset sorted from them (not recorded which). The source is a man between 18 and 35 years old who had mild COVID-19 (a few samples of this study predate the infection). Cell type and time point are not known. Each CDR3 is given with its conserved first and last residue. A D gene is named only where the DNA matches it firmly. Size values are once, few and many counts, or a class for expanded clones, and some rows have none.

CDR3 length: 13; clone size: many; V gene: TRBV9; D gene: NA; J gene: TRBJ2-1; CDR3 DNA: TGTGCCCCTGTACCGGAGACCTACAATGAGCAGTTCTTC; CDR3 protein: CAPVPETYNEQFF
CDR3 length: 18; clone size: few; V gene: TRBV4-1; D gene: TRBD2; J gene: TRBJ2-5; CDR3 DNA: TGCGCCAGCAGCCAACCACGGGGGGGCAGGCGAAACCAAGAGACCCAGTACTTC; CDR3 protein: CASSQPRGGRRNQETQYF
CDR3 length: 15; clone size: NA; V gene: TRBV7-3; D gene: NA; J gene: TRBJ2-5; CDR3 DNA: TGTGCCAGCAGCTCTGGCCCTTCGAGCCAAGAGACCCAGTACTTC; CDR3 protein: CASSSGPSSQETQYF
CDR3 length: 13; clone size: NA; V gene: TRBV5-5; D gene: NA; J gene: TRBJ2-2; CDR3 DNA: TGTGCCAGCATTTACTCGAACACCGGGGAGCTGTTTTTT; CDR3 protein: CASIYSNTGELFF
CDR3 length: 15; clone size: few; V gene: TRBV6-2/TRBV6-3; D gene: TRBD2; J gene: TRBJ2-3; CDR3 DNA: TGTGCCAGCAGTTACTTCGGCGGGGGGCAGGATACGCAGTATTTT; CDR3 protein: CASSYFGGGQDTQYF
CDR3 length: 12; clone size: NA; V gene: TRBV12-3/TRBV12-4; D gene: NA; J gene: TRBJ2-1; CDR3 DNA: TGTGCCAGCACCCGAGTAGGACGTGAGCAGTTCTTC; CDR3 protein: CASTRVGREQFF
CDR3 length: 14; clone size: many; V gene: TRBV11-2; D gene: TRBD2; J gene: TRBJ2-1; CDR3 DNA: TGTGCCAGCAGCCGGGGGGGACCTTACAATGAGCAGTTCTTC; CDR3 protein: CASSRGGPYNEQFF
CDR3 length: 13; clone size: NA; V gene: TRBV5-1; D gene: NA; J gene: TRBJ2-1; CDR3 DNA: TGCGCCAGCAGCAACCAGGTTCCAGGTGAGCAGTTCTTC; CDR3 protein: CASSNQVPGEQFF
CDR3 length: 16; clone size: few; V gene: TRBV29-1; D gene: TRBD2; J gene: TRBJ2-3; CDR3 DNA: TGCAGCGTTGAGGGGCCCCGGGGGGGAAGCACAGATACGCAGTATTTT; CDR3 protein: CSVEGPRGGSTDTQYF
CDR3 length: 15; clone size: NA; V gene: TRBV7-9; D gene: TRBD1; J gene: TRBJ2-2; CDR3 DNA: TGTGCCAGCAGCCCCGGGACAGGGGCACGAGGGGAGCTGTTTTTT; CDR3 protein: CASSPGTGARGELFF
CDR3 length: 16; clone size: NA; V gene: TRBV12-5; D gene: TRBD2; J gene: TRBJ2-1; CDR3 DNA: TGTGCTAGTGGCGCCCCTGTGGCGGGGGCCTACAATGAGCAGTTCTTC; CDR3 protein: CASGAPVAGAYNEQFF
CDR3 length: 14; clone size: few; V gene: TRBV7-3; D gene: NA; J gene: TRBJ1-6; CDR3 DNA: TGTGCCAGCAGCGAGGGACGGCCTAGATCACCCCTCCACTTT; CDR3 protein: CASSEGRPRSPLHF
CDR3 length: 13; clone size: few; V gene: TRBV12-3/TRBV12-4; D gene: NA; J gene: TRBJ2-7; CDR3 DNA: TGTGCCAGCAGTTTCGGCCGGATTCACGAGCAGTACTTC; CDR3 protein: CASSFGRIHEQYF
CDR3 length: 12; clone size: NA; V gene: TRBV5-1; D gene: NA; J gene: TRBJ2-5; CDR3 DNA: TGCGCCAGCAGCTTGGAAGGAAAGACCCAGTACTTC; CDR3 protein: CASSLEGKTQYF
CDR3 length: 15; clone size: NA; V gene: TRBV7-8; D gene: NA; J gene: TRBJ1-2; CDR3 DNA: TGTGCCAGCAGCCTTCAGGGGTCTGTGAGCTATGGCTACACCTTC; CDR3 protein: CASSLQGSVSYGYTF
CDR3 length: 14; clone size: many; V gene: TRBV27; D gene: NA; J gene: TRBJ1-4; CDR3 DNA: TGTGCCACCTCCGGGGGGGCAACTAATGAAAAACTGTTTTTT; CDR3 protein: CATSGGATNEKLFF
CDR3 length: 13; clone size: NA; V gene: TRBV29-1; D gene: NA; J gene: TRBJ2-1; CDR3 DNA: TGCAGCGTTGAGTACAGGGAAGTTATTGAGCAGTTCTTC; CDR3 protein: CSVEYREVIEQFF
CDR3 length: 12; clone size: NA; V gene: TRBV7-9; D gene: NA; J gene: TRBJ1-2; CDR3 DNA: TGTGCCAGCAGCTTAGTTTCTGACGGCTACACCTTC; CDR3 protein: CASSLVSDGYTF
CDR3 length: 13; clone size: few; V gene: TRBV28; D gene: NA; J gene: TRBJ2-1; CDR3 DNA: TGTGCCAGCATCAGGGGCCCGTACAATGAGCAGTTCTTC; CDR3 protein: CASIRGPYNEQFF
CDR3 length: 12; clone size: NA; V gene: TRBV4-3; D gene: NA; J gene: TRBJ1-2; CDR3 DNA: TGCGCCAGCAGCCAATCAGGAAGTGGCTACACCTTC; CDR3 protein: CASSQSGSGYTF
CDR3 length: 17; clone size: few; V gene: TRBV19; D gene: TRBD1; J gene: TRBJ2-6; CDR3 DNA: TGTGCCAGTAGTATTGACAGGGGGCGTTCTGGGGCCAACGTCCTGACTTTC; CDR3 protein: CASSIDRGRSGANVLTF
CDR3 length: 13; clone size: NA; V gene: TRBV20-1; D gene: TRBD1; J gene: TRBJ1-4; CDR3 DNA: TGCAGTGCTGTCAGGGGGGTAGGGGAAAAACTGATTTTT; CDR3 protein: CSAVRGVGEKLIF
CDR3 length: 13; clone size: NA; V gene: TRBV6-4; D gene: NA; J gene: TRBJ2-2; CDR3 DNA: TGTGCCAGCAGTGACTCGGCCACCGGGGAGCTGTTTTTT; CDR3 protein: CASSDSATGELFF
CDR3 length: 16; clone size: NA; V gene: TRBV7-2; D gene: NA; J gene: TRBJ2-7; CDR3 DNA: TGTGCCAGCAGTCCAGGGGCGGGACAGAGATTCTACGAGCAGTACTTC; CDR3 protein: CASSPGAGQRFYEQYF
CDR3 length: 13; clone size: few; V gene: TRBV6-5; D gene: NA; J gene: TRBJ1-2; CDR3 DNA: TGTGCCAGCAGTTACTGGCAGGGCAATGGCTACACCTTC; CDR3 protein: CASSYWQGNGYTF
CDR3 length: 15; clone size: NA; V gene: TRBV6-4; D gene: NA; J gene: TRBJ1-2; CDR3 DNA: TGTGCCAGCAGACAAACAGGAACCTCTAACTATGGCTACACCTTC; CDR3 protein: CASRQTGTSNYGYTF
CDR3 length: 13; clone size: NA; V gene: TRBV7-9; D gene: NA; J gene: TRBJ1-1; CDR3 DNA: TGTGCCAGCAGCTTTGGTTTCAACACTGAAGCTTTCTTT; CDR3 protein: CASSFGFNTEAFF